Following are 10 T cell receptor beta chains from one sample sequenced in a study of T cells in Graves' hyperthyroidism and ophthalmopathy. The source material, RNA transcripts, was used to amplify TCR beta CDR3 regions. When the TCR CDR3 underwent first-round RT-PCR, the HTBI primer set was used. One entry per CDR3 protein results from TCRdb running MiXCR on the multiplex PCR reads. Of 600,000 to 750,000 distinct CDR3 sequences in the sample, 15% to 20% were seen once. The sequenced sample was blood. The source of these receptors is a man aged 45-60 years with Graves' hyperthyroidism.

This clonotype was found many times. The chain has TRBV2 and TRBJ2-7; perhaps D is TRBD1 or TRBD2 (5 bases each). The CDR3 is made up of 21 amino acids. CDR1 is SNHLY, CDR2 FYNNEI, per germline. V dropped 0 bases and J dropped 1 base, with 28 bases sitting between them. The CDR3 nucleotides are TGTGCCAGCAGTGAAGCGCCGCCGGGGCTTAGGACTGGGCGGCGGTCCTACGAGCAGTACTTC. It codes for CASSEAPPGLRTGRRSYEQYF.

This clonotype was picked up many times. The chain joins TRBV28 to TRBJ2-7; 7 bases agree with TRBD1. The CDR3 totals 15 residues. V shed 6 bases, J shed 0 bases, and the junction held 8 bases outside the gene matches. Per germline, CDR1 MDHEN and CDR2 SYDVKM. In nucleotides, the CDR3 is TGTGCCAGCAGACCCCCCGACAGGGCCTCCTACGAGCAGTACTTC. Its translation is CASRPPDRASYEQYF.

This clonotype was observed at least ten times. This chain links TRBV7-2 with TRBJ2-1, with 9 bases lining up with TRBD1. Germline V lookup: CDR1 SGHTA, CDR2 FQGNSA. The CDR3 covers 15 residues. The V gene end was trimmed by 1 base and the J gene end by 6 bases; junction bases not matched to a gene: 4. The CDR3 bases are TGTGCCAGCAGCTTAGAAAGGACAGGGGCCAATGAGCAGTTCTTC. Residues: CASSLERTGANEQFF. Together with reference TRBV7-2 and TRBJ2-1, the CDR3 gives the full variable domain: GAGVSQSPSNKVTEKGKDVELRCDPISGHTALYWYRQSLGQGLEFLIYFQGNSAPDKSGLPSDRFSAERTGGSVSTLTIQRTQQEDSAVYLCASSLERTGANEQFFGPGTRLTVL.

At least ten counts were recorded for this clonotype. The rearrangement joins TRBV6-1 to TRBJ2-3; 7 bases fit TRBD2. With 5 bases clipped from V and 1 base from J, the junction kept 15 bases outside the gene matches. Germline V CDR1 and CDR2: MNHNS, SASEGT. This CDR3 region has 18 residues. The CDR3, as DNA: TGTGCCAGCAGTTACCACCATCGCGCGGCGGGAGGCACAGATACGCAGTATTTT. Its protein product is CASSYHHRAAGGTDTQYF.

The gene calls are TRBV15 and TRBJ2-4, with no clear D. Gene TRBJ2-1 matches the end of the DNA better, so the J call may be wrong. The CDR3 totals 11 residues. Germline CDR1 is LNHNV and CDR2 is YYDKDF (reference sequence). CDR3 DNA: TGTGCCACCAGCAGTCGTGGGGTTCAGTTCTTC. This translates into CATSSRGVQFF.

This clonotype has more than one count but fewer than ten. The chain links TRBV6-5 to TRBJ1-6, with D maybe TRBD1 (5 bases). CDR3 size: 14 residues. Germline CDR1 MNHEY, CDR2 SVGAGI. V was shortened by 2 bases and J by 3 bases, with 5 bases between the two germline ends. This CDR3 reads CASSYRGYNSPLHF. Here the CDR3 DNA reads TGTGCCAGCAGTTACAGGGGCTATAATTCACCCCTCCACTTT.

The CDR3: CASRGTGARDEAFF. The CDR3 DNA is TGCGCCAGCAGAGGGACAGGGGCCCGAGATGAAGCTTTCTTT. This chain uses TRBV5-1 with TRBJ1-1; TRBD1 aligns across 10 bases. Germline values: CDR1 SGHRS, CDR2 YFSETQ. J was trimmed by 7 bases and V by 5 bases; bases with no gene match: 8. The CDR3 has 14 amino acids.

The chain joins TRBV6-1 to TRBJ1-1, with D maybe TRBD1 (6 bases). The V end lost 5 bases, the J end lost 4 bases, and 11 bases lay between the germline ends. CDR3 length: 13 residues. Per the germline V gene, CDR1 is MNHNS and CDR2 is SASEGT. The DNA of the CDR3 is TGTGCCAGCAGTCAGGGGTTTCGCACTGAAGCTTTCTTT. Protein: CASSQGFRTEAFF.

This clonotype was counted at least ten times. This chain links TRBV5-1 with TRBJ1-1; 8 bases align to TRBD1. This CDR3 comprises 15 residues. Germline CDR1 is SGHRS and CDR2 is YFSETQ. Trimming cost V 4 bases and J 8 bases; bases outside gene matches: 13. The CDR3 loop reads CASSHRTGSESEAFF. DNA for the CDR3: TGCGCCAGCAGCCACCGGACAGGGTCTGAATCGGAAGCTTTCTTT.

This clonotype has a handful of counts. This chain links TRBV5-8 with TRBJ1-5; D might be TRBD1 (6 bases). CDR3 length: 15 amino acids. Trimming shortened V by 0 bases and J by 3 bases, and 10 bases separated the two germline ends. CDR1 is SGHTS and CDR2 is YDEGEE in the germline V gene. The CDR3 nucleotides read TGTGCCAGCAGCTTGGGAGGACAGAACAATCAGCCCCAGCATTTT. Encoded protein: CASSLGGQNNQPQHF.